The rows below give T cell receptor beta chains drawn from one sample of a study of T cell responses to AZD1222 COVID-19 vaccine. Data came from immunoSEQ multiplex PCR; TCRdb stores just in-frame clones and leaves some out. The repertoire consists of around 80,000 clones, with approximately 90% occurring once and the leading ten covering roughly 10%. The sequencing used peripheral blood, collected on day 0 of AZD1222 vaccination. The receptors derive from an adult in good health. Each CDR3 is given with its conserved first and last residue. D genes are given only for firm matches. For some rows the clone size is stated as once, few or many, or as a class when expanded; others skip it.

d_call	v_call	clone_size	j_call	cdr3_nt	cdr3_aa
NA	TRBV18	NA	TRBJ2-2	TGTGCCAGCTCACCACTGACAGAATCTACCGGGGAGCTGTTTTTT	CASSPLTESTGELFF
NA	TRBV29-1	NA	TRBJ2-7	TGCAGCGTTCAACAGGACCCCTACGAGCAGTACTTC	CSVQQDPYEQYF
TRBD1	TRBV19	NA	TRBJ1-3	TGTGCCAGCCGACCGGACAGGGCATTTGGAAACACCATATATTTT	CASRPDRAFGNTIYF
TRBD1	TRBV4-2	NA	TRBJ1-4	TGTGCCAGCAGCCAGGCAGGGGGCAGCGAAAAACTGTTTTTT	CASSQAGGSEKLFF
TRBD1	TRBV2	NA	TRBJ1-2	TGTGCCAGCAGTGAAGGGGGACAGAGCTATGGCTACACCTTC	CASSEGGQSYGYTF
NA	TRBV7-9	NA	TRBJ2-4	TGTGCCAGCAGCCCCTGGACCGCAGCCAAAAACATTCAGTACTTC	CASSPWTAAKNIQYF
NA	TRBV10-3	NA	TRBJ1-1	TGTGCCATCAGTGGCAGCGAGAACACTGAAGCTTTCTTT	CAISGSENTEAFF
NA	TRBV6-5	NA	TRBJ2-7	TGTGCCAGCAGTCCCGGGCCCTCCTACGAGCAGTACTTC	CASSPGPSYEQYF
NA	TRBV19	NA	TRBJ1-6	TGTGCCAGTAGATATTCTGGGGATCATAATTCACCCCTCCACTTT	CASRYSGDHNSPLHF
TRBD2	TRBV12-5	NA	TRBJ2-1	TGTGCTAGTGGTTTGAGCGGGGCCCCCAACAATGAGCAGTTCTTC	CASGLSGAPNNEQFF
NA	TRBV7-9	NA	TRBJ2-1	TGTGCCAGCAGCTTAGGTCCGGGGGCTGAGCAGTTCTTC	CASSLGPGAEQFF
NA	TRBV25-1	NA	TRBJ2-1	TGTGCCAGCAGTGAATCGGCCGGGGGCGGGTTGGATGAGCAGTTCTTC	CASSESAGGGLDEQFF
NA	TRBV28	few	TRBJ1-2	TGTGCCAGCAGTCCAACTGGCAGGGGCGGCTATGGCTACACCTTC	CASSPTGRGGYGYTF
NA	TRBV11-2	NA	TRBJ1-1	TGTGCCAGCAGCTTAGACCCTTCGGCGGCTAACACTGAAGCTTTCTTT	CASSLDPSAANTEAFF
NA	TRBV6-2/TRBV6-3	NA	TRBJ1-3	TGTGCCAGCAGTTACGTAACAGGGCGGACGGGCTCTGGAAACACCATATATTTT	CASSYVTGRTGSGNTIYF
TRBD2	TRBV10-3	NA	TRBJ2-2	TGTGCCATCAATCAGGGACTAGTGGGGTCTAGAGGCGCCGGGGAGCTGTTTTTT	CAINQGLVGSRGAGELFF
NA	TRBV7-9	NA	TRBJ1-4	TGTGCCAGCAGCTCTACAAGGAACCCGGCAACTAATGAAAAACTGTTTTTT	CASSSTRNPATNEKLFF
NA	TRBV24-1	NA	TRBJ1-4	TGTGCCACCAGTGAAACAGGGTCCGCTAATGAAAAACTGTTTTTT	CATSETGSANEKLFF
NA	TRBV14	once	TRBJ2-2	TGTGCCAGCAGCCAAGAGCCAGTCGGCCCCGCCTCCGGGGAGCTGTTTTTT	CASSQEPVGPASGELFF
NA	TRBV6-1	NA	TRBJ2-5	TGTGCCAGCAGTGAACCGGGGTGGGAGACCCAGTACTTC	CASSEPGWETQYF
TRBD2	TRBV5-6	NA	TRBJ2-7	TGTGCCAGCAGCCCGACTAGCGGGAGCTCCTACGAGCAGTACTTC	CASSPTSGSSYEQYF
NA	TRBV11-1	NA	TRBJ1-1	TGTGCCAGCAGCTTACAGGGTTATGAAGCTTTCTTT	CASSLQGYEAFF
NA	TRBV28	NA	TRBJ1-6	TGTGCCAGCAGGGCCGTTTCGGGTACCCTCCACTTT	CASRAVSGTLHF
NA	TRBV5-1	NA	TRBJ2-5	TGCGCCAGCAGCTTCCAAGAGACCCAGTACTTC	CASSFQETQYF
NA	TRBV19	NA	TRBJ1-4	TGTGCCAGTAGTATGAGTTCAACTAATGAAAAACTGTTTTTT	CASSMSSTNEKLFF
NA	TRBV7-2	NA	TRBJ2-6	TGTGCCAGCAGCCCAGGGGGGGCAGGGTCTCTCTCTGGGGCCAACGTCCTGACTTTC	CASSPGGAGSLSGANVLTF
NA	TRBV3-1/TRBV3-2	NA	TRBJ2-7	TGTGCCAGCAGCCGCGACTTAACAGGCGACTACGAGCAGTACTTC	CASSRDLTGDYEQYF
NA	TRBV5-1	NA	TRBJ1-2	TGCGCCAGCAGCCCCGGGGAGGGTAGCTATGGCTACACCTTC	CASSPGEGSYGYTF
NA	TRBV5-1	NA	TRBJ1-6	TGCGCCAGCAGCTTGAACGCGGTTGCAGATTCACCCCTCCACTTT	CASSLNAVADSPLHF
NA	TRBV5-6	NA	TRBJ1-6	TGTGCCAGCAGCTTGGTATCCGCGAATTCACCCCTCCACTTT	CASSLVSANSPLHF
TRBD1	TRBV20-1	NA	TRBJ1-2	TGCAGTGCTAGTCCCGGGACAGGGGGCCTTGGCTACACCTTC	CSASPGTGGLGYTF
TRBD1	TRBV2	NA	TRBJ1-6	TGTGCCAGCAGTGAAGGGACAGGGTCTTATTCACCCCTCCACTTT	CASSEGTGSYSPLHF
NA	TRBV12-3/TRBV12-4	NA	TRBJ1-4	TGTGCCAGCAGTTTTGTCTCCGAAAAACTGTTTTTT	CASSFVSEKLFF
NA	TRBV5-1	NA	TRBJ2-5	TGCGCCAGCAGCCCGAGGGCAGGTGAAGAGACCCAGTACTTC	CASSPRAGEETQYF
NA	TRBV6-6	NA	TRBJ1-4	TGTGCCAGCACCCCCTCCGGCAGCCTTCCTAATGAAAAACTGTTTTTT	CASTPSGSLPNEKLFF
NA	TRBV28	once	TRBJ1-1	TGTGCCAGCAGTTCCCCAGACTTGTGGGCCTTT	CASSSPDLWAF
NA	TRBV10-3	NA	TRBJ1-1	TGTGCCATCAGTGGGACAGCCATGAACACTGAAGCTTTCTTT	CAISGTAMNTEAFF
TRBD1	TRBV2	few	TRBJ2-7	TGTGCCAGCAGTCCGGACAGGGGGCTCACCTACGAGCAGTACTTC	CASSPDRGLTYEQYF
TRBD1	TRBV6-5	NA	TRBJ2-1	TGTGCCAGCAGAGCTGACAGGGGCTCCTACAATGAGCAGTTCTTC	CASRADRGSYNEQFF
NA	TRBV10-3	NA	TRBJ1-1	TGTGCCATCACCGAAAACCAGGGGCTAGGCACTGAAGCTTTCTTT	CAITENQGLGTEAFF
TRBD1	TRBV7-9	medium-sized	TRBJ2-3	TGTGCCAGCAGTCCCGGGACAGGGGGTCTAGATACGCAGTATTTT	CASSPGTGGLDTQYF
NA	TRBV11-2	NA	TRBJ2-7	TGTGCCAGCAGCTTAGGGTTTGGCTACGAGCAGTACTTC	CASSLGFGYEQYF
NA	TRBV29-1	NA	TRBJ1-2	TGCAGCGTTGAAAAAATGGGGCAGGCCCACTATGGCTACACCTTC	CSVEKMGQAHYGYTF
TRBD2	TRBV14	NA	TRBJ2-3	TGTGCCAGCAGCCTCAACGGGGGGAGCACAGATACGCAGTATTTT	CASSLNGGSTDTQYF
TRBD1	TRBV10-2	NA	TRBJ2-5	TGCGCCAGCATTTCGGGACAGGGGGGATTGGAGACCCAGTACTTC	CASISGQGGLETQYF
TRBD1	TRBV30	NA	TRBJ1-2	TGTGCCTCGCCCTCGGACAGGAACTATGGCTACACCTTC	CASPSDRNYGYTF
TRBD2	TRBV24-1	NA	TRBJ2-1	TGTGCCACCAGTGCGGTAGCGGGAGGGTACAATGAGCAGTTCTTC	CATSAVAGGYNEQFF
NA	TRBV30	NA	TRBJ2-5	TGTGCCTGGAAGGGGCAGGCCCTTAGGGAGACCCAGTACTTC	CAWKGQALRETQYF
TRBD2	TRBV5-1	NA	TRBJ2-1	TGCGCCAGCAGCTGGGGCCCCTCTAGCGGGGGATACAATGAGCAGTTCTTC	CASSWGPSSGGYNEQFF
TRBD1	TRBV7-2	NA	TRBJ1-2	TGTGCCAGCAGCTTGGCGGGGACAGGGGGTATTGGCTACACCTTC	CASSLAGTGGIGYTF
NA	TRBV19	NA	TRBJ1-6	TGTGCCAGTAGTGGGGTCGTTCAGGGTTCACCCCTCCACTTT	CASSGVVQGSPLHF
TRBD2	TRBV7-6	NA	TRBJ2-5	TGTGCCAGCAGCACGACTAGCGGGGGTTGGGAGACCCAGTACTTC	CASSTTSGGWETQYF
NA	TRBV6-1	NA	TRBJ1-5	TGTGCCAGCAGTGAATGGCAGCCGAACAATCAGCCCCAGCATTTT	CASSEWQPNNQPQHF
NA	TRBV7-2	NA	TRBJ2-7	TGTGCCAGCAGCTTGTCGGGGGGCGGGGAGCAGTACTTC	CASSLSGGGEQYF
NA	TRBV3-1/TRBV3-2	NA	TRBJ2-3	TGTGCCAGCAGCCAAGATCTGGAGCTAGATACGCAGTATTTT	CASSQDLELDTQYF
TRBD2	TRBV3-1/TRBV3-2	NA	TRBJ2-5	TGTGCCAGCAGCCAAGATCTGGCTAGCGGGGTCCAAGAGACCCAGTACTTC	CASSQDLASGVQETQYF
NA	TRBV6-5	NA	TRBJ1-2	TGTGCCAGCACCGAAGGGGGGAGTTATGGCTACACCTTC	CASTEGGSYGYTF
NA	TRBV28	NA	TRBJ1-1	TGTGCCAGCAGTCTCGGACACCTCACTGAAGCTTTCTTT	CASSLGHLTEAFF
NA	TRBV24-1	NA	TRBJ2-5	TGTGCCACCTCTAATTCCGTCGACATACATAGAGAGACCCAGTACTTC	CATSNSVDIHRETQYF
NA	TRBV19	NA	TRBJ2-1	TGTGCCAGTAGTATCCAAGGGAGCTCCTACAATGAGCAGTTCTTC	CASSIQGSSYNEQFF